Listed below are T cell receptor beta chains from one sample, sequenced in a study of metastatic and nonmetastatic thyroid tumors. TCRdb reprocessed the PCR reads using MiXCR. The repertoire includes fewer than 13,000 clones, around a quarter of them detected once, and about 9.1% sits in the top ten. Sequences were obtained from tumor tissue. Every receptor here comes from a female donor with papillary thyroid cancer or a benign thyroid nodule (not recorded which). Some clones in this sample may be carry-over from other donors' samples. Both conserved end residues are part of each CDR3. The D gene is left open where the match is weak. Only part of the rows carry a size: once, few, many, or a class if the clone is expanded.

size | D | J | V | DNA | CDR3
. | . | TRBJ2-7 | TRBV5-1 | TGCGCCAGCAGCTCGGGGACTTCGGGTGACTACGAGCAGTACTTC | CASSSGTSGDYEQYF
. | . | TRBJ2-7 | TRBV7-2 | TGTGCCAGCAGCTCGCCCTACGAGCAGTACTTC | CASSSPYEQYF
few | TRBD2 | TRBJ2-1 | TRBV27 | TGTGCCAGCAGGACTAGCGGGAGTCCCTACAATGAGCAGTTCTTC | CASRTSGSPYNEQFF
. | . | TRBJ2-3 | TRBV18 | TGTGCCAGCTCACTACAGGGAGAGGCAGATACGCAGTATTTT | CASSLQGEADTQYF
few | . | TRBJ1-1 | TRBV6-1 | TGTGCCAGCAGTGTGCAAGAGAACACTGAAGCTTTCTTT | CASSVQENTEAFF
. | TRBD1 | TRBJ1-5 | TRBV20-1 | TGCAGTGCAGCGGGGACAGGGGCCCAGCCCCAGCATTTT | CSAAGTGAQPQHF
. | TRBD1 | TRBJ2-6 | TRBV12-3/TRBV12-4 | TGTGCCAGCAGGGATCGACAGGGCCGCCACTCTGGGGCCAACGTCCTGACTTTC | CASRDRQGRHSGANVLTF
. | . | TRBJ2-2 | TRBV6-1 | TGTGCCAGCAGTGAAGGGGACACCGGGGAGCTGTTTTTT | CASSEGDTGELFF
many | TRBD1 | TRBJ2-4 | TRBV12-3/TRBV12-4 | TGTGCCAGCAGTACTGGACAGGGGGCACTAGCCAAAAACATTCAGTACTTC | CASSTGQGALAKNIQYF
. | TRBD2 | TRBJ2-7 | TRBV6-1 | TGTGCCAGCAGTGTGGGACTAGCGGGGGCCCTTGTCGAGCAGTGCTTC | CASSVGLAGALVEQCF
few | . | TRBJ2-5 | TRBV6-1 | TGTGCCAGCACTCCCCCTGGGACGGAAGAGACCCAGTACTTC | CASTPPGTEETQYF
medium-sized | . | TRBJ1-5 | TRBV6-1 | TGTGCCAGCAGGACGCGGAGCAATCAGCCCCAGCATTTT | CASRTRSNQPQHF
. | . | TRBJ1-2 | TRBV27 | TGTGCCAGCAGCCCGGGCCCCAGGGGAAACTATGGCTACACCTTC | CASSPGPRGNYGYTF
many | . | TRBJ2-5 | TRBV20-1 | TGCAGTGCTAGTCATGGTGAGACCCAGTACTTC | CSASHGETQYF
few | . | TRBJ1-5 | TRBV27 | TGTGCCAGCACCCCCGGGGGGAGCAATCAGCCCCAGCATTTT | CASTPGGSNQPQHF
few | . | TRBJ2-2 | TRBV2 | TGTGCCAGCAGTGGGCTACCGAACACCGGGGAGCTGTTTTTT | CASSGLPNTGELFF
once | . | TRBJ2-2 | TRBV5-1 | TGCGCCAGCAGCTTGGGGGAGGCCACCGGGGAGCTGTTTTTT | CASSLGEATGELFF
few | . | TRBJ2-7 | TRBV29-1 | TGCAGCGTGGGTGAATACGAGCAGTACTTC | CSVGEYEQYF
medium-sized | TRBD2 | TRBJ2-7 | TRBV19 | TGTGCCAGTAGTAGGGGACTAGCGGGAGGGTCGAGCTCCTACGAGCAGTACTTC | CASSRGLAGGSSSYEQYF
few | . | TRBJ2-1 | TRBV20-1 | TGCAGTGCTAGAGATATGGAAACGAACAATGAGCAGTTCTTC | CSARDMETNNEQFF
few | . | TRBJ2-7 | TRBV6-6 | TGTGCCAGCAGTTACTCCGGTGATTCCTACGAGCAGTACTTC | CASSYSGDSYEQYF
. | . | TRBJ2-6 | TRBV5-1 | TGCGCCAGCAGCTTGGCCGTGGAGGGTCTATCTGGGGCCAACGTCCTGACTTTC | CASSLAVEGLSGANVLTF
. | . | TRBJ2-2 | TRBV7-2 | TGTGCCAGCCGCCCTGGAGGGGAACACACCGGGGAGCTGTTTTTT | CASRPGGEHTGELFF
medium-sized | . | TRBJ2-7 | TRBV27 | TGTGCCAGCAGTTTATCGACGAGCGTCTTCTTCGAGCAGTACTTC | CASSLSTSVFFEQYF
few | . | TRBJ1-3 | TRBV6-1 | TGTGCCAGCAGCCGGACAGCTGGAAACACCATATATTTT | CASSRTAGNTIYF
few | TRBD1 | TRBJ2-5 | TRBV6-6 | TGTGCCAGCAGTTACCCGGGACAGGGGTTGGAGACCCAGTACTTC | CASSYPGQGLETQYF
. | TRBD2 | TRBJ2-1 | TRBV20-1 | TGCAGTTTGACTAGCTCCGACTACAATGAGCAGTTCTTC | CSLTSSDYNEQFF
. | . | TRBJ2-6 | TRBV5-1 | TGCGCCAGCAGCTTGTGGGCAGGTGGCTACTCTGGGGCCAACGTCCTGACTTTC | CASSLWAGGYSGANVLTF
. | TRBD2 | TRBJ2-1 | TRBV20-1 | TGCAGTGCTAGACCGGGACTAGCGTACAATGAGCAGTTCTTC | CSARPGLAYNEQFF
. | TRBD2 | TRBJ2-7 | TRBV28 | TGTGCCAGCAGTTTATGGCGGGAGACCCCTGGGGAGCAGTACTTC | CASSLWRETPGEQYF
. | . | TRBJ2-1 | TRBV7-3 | TGTGCCAGCAGCTTAAGCGGGAGCTTGGGGGGCCATGAGCAGTTCTTC | CASSLSGSLGGHEQFF
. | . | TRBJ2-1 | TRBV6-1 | TGTGCCAGCAAACGAGTAGAGTATGAGCAGTTCTTC | CASKRVEYEQFF
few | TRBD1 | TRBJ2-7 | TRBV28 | TGTGCCAGCAGCGGGGGACAGGGGGCTTCCTACGAGCAGTACTTC | CASSGGQGASYEQYF
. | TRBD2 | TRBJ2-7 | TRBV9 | TGTGCCAGCAGCGTGGGGGGGAGTGGGCTAAACGAGCAGTACTTC | CASSVGGSGLNEQYF
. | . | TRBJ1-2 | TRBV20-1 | TGCAGTGCCGCACAGGGAAAGGATGGCTACACCTTC | CSAAQGKDGYTF
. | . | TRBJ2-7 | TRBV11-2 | TGTGCCAGCAGCGAAGGCTACGAGCAGTACTTC | CASSEGYEQYF
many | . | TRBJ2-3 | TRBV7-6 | TGTGCCAGCAGCTTAGAACCAACCAGGACGCAGTATTTT | CASSLEPTRTQYF
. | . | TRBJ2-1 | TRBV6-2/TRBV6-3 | TGTGCCAGCAGTTATGACTTCACCCGACGGTTCTTC | CASSYDFTRRFF
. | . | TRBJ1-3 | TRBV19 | TGTGCCAGTAGTATAGGGGGCGGAGGAAACACCATATATTTT | CASSIGGGGNTIYF
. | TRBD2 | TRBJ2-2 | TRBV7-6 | TGTGCCAGCAGCTTACGAGCGGGAGAGTCTATCGGGGAGCTGTTTTTT | CASSLRAGESIGELFF
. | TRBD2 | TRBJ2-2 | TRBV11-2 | TGTGCCAGCAGCGAATTGGGACTAGCCAGGAACACCGGGGAGCTGTTTTTT | CASSELGLARNTGELFF
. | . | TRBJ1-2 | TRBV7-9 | TGTGCCAGCAGCTTAGGCAACAGGGAGTCCTATGGCTACACCTTC | CASSLGNRESYGYTF
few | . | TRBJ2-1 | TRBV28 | TGTGCCAGCAGTGACCTGCTCTCCTACAATGAGCAGTTCTTC | CASSDLLSYNEQFF